This T cell receptor (beta chain) was documented in a study of T cell changes during pregnancy in multiple sclerosis. Only in-frame clones appear in the TCRdb table, and some are missing; sequencing was by immunoSEQ multiplex PCR. The sample carries around 110,000 clones, about 90% recorded once. This CDR3 has 15 residues. With 5 bases clipped from V and 5 bases from J, the junction kept 10 bases outside the gene matches. Germline CDR1 SGHRS, CDR2 YFSETQ. This receptor was identified in a female donor with multiple sclerosis, enrolled in a pregnancy study. The chain employs TRBV5-1 and TRBJ2-7, with 10 bases aligning to TRBD2. The material was peripheral blood, obtained before pregnancy. CDR3 DNA: TGCGCCAGCAGGCCTAGCGGGAGTGGGTTTGACGAGCAGTACTTC. Translated: CASRPSGSGFDEQYF. Together with reference TRBV5-1 and TRBJ2-7, the CDR3 gives the full variable domain: KAGVTQTPRYLIKTRGQQVTLSCSPISGHRSVSWYQQTPGQGLQFLFEYFSETQRNKGNFPGRFSGRQFSNSRSEMNVSTLELGDSALYLCASRPSGSGFDEQYFGPGTRLTVT.